This T cell receptor beta chain derives from a study of radiation and T cells in renal cell carcinoma. The ends were cut back, 1 base at V and 5 bases at J, with 8 bases in the middle. The CDR3 spans 14 residues. Germline V CDR1 and CDR2: SGHAT, FQNNGV. The method was immunoSEQ multiplex PCR; TCRdb's version includes in-frame clones alone and lacks a portion of them. The sample contains approximately 120,000 clones, around 83% of which appear only once. Time point here: baseline pretreatment blood. Noted treatment: 15 Gy SBRT to primary tumor, nephrectomy 4 weeks later. The chain joins TRBV11-2 to TRBJ2-2; no firm D call. Sample: blood, taken from a patient whose treatment included radiotherapy and nephrectomy. The TCR was taken from a woman in her sixties or seventies with renal cell carcinoma. The CDR3 loop is CASSLVLETGELFF. The CDR3 nucleotides read TGTGCCAGCAGCTTAGTCTTGGAGACCGGGGAGCTGTTTTTT.